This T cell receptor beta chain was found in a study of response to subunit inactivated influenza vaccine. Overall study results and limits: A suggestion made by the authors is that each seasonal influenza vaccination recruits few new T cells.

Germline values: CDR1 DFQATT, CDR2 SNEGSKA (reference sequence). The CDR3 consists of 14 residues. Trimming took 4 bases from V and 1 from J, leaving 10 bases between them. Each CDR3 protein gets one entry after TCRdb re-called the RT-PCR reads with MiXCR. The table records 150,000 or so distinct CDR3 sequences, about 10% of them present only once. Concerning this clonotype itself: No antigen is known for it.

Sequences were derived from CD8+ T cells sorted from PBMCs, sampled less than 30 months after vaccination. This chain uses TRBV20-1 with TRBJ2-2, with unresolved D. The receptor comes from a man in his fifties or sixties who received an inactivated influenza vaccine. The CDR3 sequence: CSATPNKNTGELFF. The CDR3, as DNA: TGCAGTGCTACGCCCAACAAGAACACCGGGGAGCTGTTTTTT.